A selection of T cell receptor beta chains follows, all from one sample in a study of control samples from healthy donors and cancer patients. Profiled with immunoSEQ multiplex PCR; TCRdb holds only in-frame clones, not every one. Its table records under 200,000 clones. Sequences were obtained from blood. The receptors stem from a woman in her 30s in good health. Both conserved end residues are part of each CDR3. The D gene is left open where the match is weak.

>TRBV6-6|TRBJ1-2|-
TGTGCCAGCAGCAGCGAACAGGGCAACTATGGCTACACCTTC
CASSSEQGNYGYTF
>TRBV9|TRBJ2-6|TRBD2
TGTGCCAGCAGCGTAGCCCCGACTAGCGGGGGGTCTGGGGCCAACGTCCTGACTTTC
CASSVAPTSGGSGANVLTF
>TRBV7-6|TRBJ2-5|-
TGTGCCAGCAGCTTATTAGAAGAGACCCAGTACTTC
CASSLLEETQYF
>TRBV12-3/TRBV12-4|TRBJ1-5|-
TGTGCCAGCAAAATGGGCAATCAGCCCCAGCATTTT
CASKMGNQPQHF
>TRBV4-1|TRBJ1-2|-
TGCGCCAGCAGCCTGGGACGAGGGGCGCCTAATGGCTACACCTTC
CASSLGRGAPNGYTF
>TRBV28|TRBJ1-1|-
TGTGCCAGCAGTTTAAGGGGAATGAACACTGAAGCTTTCTTT
CASSLRGMNTEAFF
>TRBV19|TRBJ2-3|TRBD2
TGTGCCAGTAGAAAAATAGCGGGGGCCCGCACAGATACGCAGTATTTT
CASRKIAGARTDTQYF
>TRBV4-3|TRBJ1-2|-
TGCGCCAGCAGCCAGACCATTACTTCAGGGTTAGGCTACACCTTC
CASSQTITSGLGYTF
>TRBV6-1|TRBJ2-2|-
TGTGCCAGCAGTGATTTCCTATGGGGGGAGCGAACCGGGGAGCTGTTTTTT
CASSDFLWGERTGELFF
>TRBV5-1|TRBJ1-2|-
TGCGCCAGCAGCTTGGGGGGTCTTTCTAAGCCTAACTATGGCTACACCTTC
CASSLGGLSKPNYGYTF
>TRBV4-3|TRBJ1-5|-
TGCGCCAGCAGCCAAGATACCGCGGCCCAGCCCCAGCATTTT
CASSQDTAAQPQHF
>TRBV4-2|TRBJ1-2|-
TGTGCCAGCAGCCAAGAGCCCAGACCGTCAGACTATGGCTACACCTTC
CASSQEPRPSDYGYTF
>TRBV27|TRBJ1-6|-
TGTGCCAGCAGTTTACAGGCAACGTTTTCACCCCTCCACTTT
CASSLQATFSPLHF
>TRBV23-1|TRBJ1-5|-
TGCGCCAGCAGTCAATGCCTCAGGGGCCCCAATCAGCCCCAGCATTTT
CASSQCLRGPNQPQHF
>TRBV4-3|TRBJ2-2|-
TGCGCCAGCAGCCAAGATGCAACCGAGCGGACCGGGGAGCTGTTTTTT
CASSQDATERTGELFF
>TRBV6-5|TRBJ2-3|-
TGTGCCACCTCCCCCAGGCGGCCCGCGGCAGATACGCAGTATTTT
CATSPRRPAADTQYF
>TRBV7-2|TRBJ2-7|-
TGTGCCAGCAGCTTAGCGCGGGCAGCCCACTCCTACGAGCAGTACTTC
CASSLARAAHSYEQYF
>TRBV27|TRBJ1-5|-
TGTGCCAGCAGTTTGGCCGGGGATCAGCCCCAGCATTTT
CASSLAGDQPQHF
>TRBV4-1|TRBJ1-5|TRBD1
TGCGCCAGCAGCCAAGGTCCGGGACAGGGACGATTCAGCAATCAGCCCCAGCATTTT
CASSQGPGQGRFSNQPQHF
>TRBV7-9|TRBJ2-7|TRBD1
TGTGCCAGCAGCTTAGTGGAAGGGACAGGGATTTACGAGCAGTACTTC
CASSLVEGTGIYEQYF
>TRBV9|TRBJ1-1|-
TGTGCCAGCAGCGAGGGGGGAGGGACTGAAGCTTTCTTT
CASSEGGGTEAFF
>TRBV27|TRBJ1-5|-
TGTGCCAGCAGTTCGACAAGTCGGGGCAATCAGCCCCAGCATTTT
CASSSTSRGNQPQHF
>TRBV28|TRBJ2-4|TRBD1
TGTGCCAGCAGTTTATGGGGGACAGCAAAAGCCAAAAACATTCAGTACTTC
CASSLWGTAKAKNIQYF
>TRBV19|TRBJ1-6|TRBD1
TGTGCCAGTAGTATAAAGGACAGGGATAATTCACCCCTCCACTTT
CASSIKDRDNSPLHF
>TRBV28|TRBJ1-2|TRBD1
TGTGCCAGCATAACGGGGGACAGGGCTAACTATGGCTACACCTTC
CASITGDRANYGYTF
>TRBV6-2/TRBV6-3|TRBJ1-6|-
TGTGCCAGCAGTTACCTGAATTCACCCCTCCACTTT
CASSYLNSPLHF
>TRBV19|TRBJ2-7|-
TGTGCCAGTAGTAGGGAGTTAACCTACGAGCAGTACTTC
CASSRELTYEQYF
>TRBV11-2|TRBJ2-3|TRBD2
TGTGCCAGCAGCGGTTTAGCGGGGGGGAGACGAGATACGCAGTATTTT
CASSGLAGGRRDTQYF